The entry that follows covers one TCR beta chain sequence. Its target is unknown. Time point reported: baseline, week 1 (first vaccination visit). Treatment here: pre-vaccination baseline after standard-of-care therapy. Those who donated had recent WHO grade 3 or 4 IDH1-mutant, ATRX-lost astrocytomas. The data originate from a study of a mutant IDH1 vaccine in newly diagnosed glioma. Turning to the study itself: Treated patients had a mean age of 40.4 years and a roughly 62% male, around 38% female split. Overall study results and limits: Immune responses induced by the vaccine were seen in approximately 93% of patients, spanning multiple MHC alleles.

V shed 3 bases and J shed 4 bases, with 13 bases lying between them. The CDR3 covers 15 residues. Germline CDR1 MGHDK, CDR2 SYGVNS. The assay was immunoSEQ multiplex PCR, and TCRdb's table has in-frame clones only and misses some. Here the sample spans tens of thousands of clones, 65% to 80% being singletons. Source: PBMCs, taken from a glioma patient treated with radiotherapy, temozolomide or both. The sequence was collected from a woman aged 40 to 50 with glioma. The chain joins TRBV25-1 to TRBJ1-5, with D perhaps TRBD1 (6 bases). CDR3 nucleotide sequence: TGTGCCAGCAGTGACAGGGGACAACCTAATCAGCCCCAGCATTTT. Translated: CASSDRGQPNQPQHF.